What follows describes a single T cell receptor (beta chain). Under the authors' procedure: Reference gene primer amplification yielded estimated nucleated cell counts. The table came from immunoSEQ multiplex PCR; TCRdb's copy has only in-frame clones and leaves some out. V and J calls and clone size follow that table, whereas D and trimming were derived from the DNA. Counted here are over 250,000 clones, about 88% occurring once; the ten biggest clones make up around 2.6%. The record originates from a study of blood T cell repertoires in COVID-19. Study-level background: Acute-phase and convalescent COVID-19 samples originated in the United States, Italy and Spain. T cells, B-cell-depleted T cells, or PBMCs supplied cDNA or gDNA.

Each recovered donor of Cohort 3 presented with two negative PCRs, clearance, or symptom resolution. The specimen was PBMCs or T cells enriched from blood (not recorded which). The sequence was collected from a man in his 60s who had recovered from COVID-19.

The DNA of the CDR3 is TGTGCCAGCAGTAGACTGACGGGGGGCAAAAAAGAGACCCAGTACTTC. This encodes CASSRLTGGKKETQYF. The V gene is TRBV6-2 or TRBV6-3, the J gene TRBJ2-5; weak D call: TRBD2 (7 bases). Germline V CDR1 and CDR2: MNHEY, SVGEGT. V lost 5 bases and J 3 bases, leaving 19 bases between the germline ends. This CDR3 spans 16 amino acids.